Listed below are T cell receptor beta chains from one sample, sequenced in a study of early T cells in non-severe SARS-CoV-2 infection. MiXCR, applied by TCRdb to the 5' RACE reads, yields one record per CDR3 protein. The sample shows tens of thousands of distinct CDR3 sequences, approximately 12% of them seen only once. The sequenced sample was whole blood, obtained at baseline. The receptor set was obtained from an adult who was a healthcare worker with PCR-confirmed SARS-CoV-2 infection or an uninfected control (not recorded which). CDR3s include the opening cysteine and the closing phenylalanine or tryptophan. The D gene is left open where the match is weak. Not every row has a clone size; where given, it reads once, few, many or a size class.

v_call	j_call	clone_size	cdr3_length	d_call	cdr3_nt	cdr3_aa
TRBV2	TRBJ1-1	-	13	-	TGTGCCAGCAGGGGGACCGAGAACACTGAAGCTTTCTTT	CASRGTENTEAFF
TRBV18	TRBJ2-3	few	18	TRBD1	TGTGCCAGCTCACCTCAACGTTTTGGGGGACAGCCTGTGGATACGCAGTATTTT	CASSPQRFGGQPVDTQYF
TRBV18	TRBJ2-1	few	16	TRBD2	TGTGCCAGCTCCAACCAGAAACTAGCGGTAAACAATGAGCAGTTCTTC	CASSNQKLAVNNEQFF
TRBV28	TRBJ2-3	-	14	-	TGTGCCAGCAGTGTACCTGCCCCAACAGATACGCAGTATTTT	CASSVPAPTDTQYF
TRBV2	TRBJ2-1	few	11	-	TGTGCCACGGGCCCTTACAATGAGCAGTTCTTC	CATGPYNEQFF
TRBV11-2	TRBJ1-6	-	17	-	TGTGCCAGCAGCTTAGACCCCCCAGCCAATCCAAATTCACCCCTCCACTTT	CASSLDPPANPNSPLHF
TRBV7-9	TRBJ1-3	many	16	-	TGTGCCAGCAGCTTAGATCGTCCCACCGGCCGAAACACCATATATTTT	CASSLDRPTGRNTIYF
TRBV15	TRBJ2-6	-	16	-	TGTGCCACCAGCAGAGGTCCCCACACTGGGGCCAACGTCCTGACTTTC	CATSRGPHTGANVLTF
TRBV10-1	TRBJ2-7	few	12	-	TGCGCCAGCCCCCTTCATAACTACGAGCAGTACTTC	CASPLHNYEQYF
TRBV3-1	TRBJ2-7	-	14	-	TGTGCCAGCAGCCACCGGCAGGGCCTCTACGAGCAGTACTTC	CASSHRQGLYEQYF
TRBV11-2	TRBJ2-5	-	14	-	TGTGCCAGCAGAGAGACCTTCCGGTGGGAGACCCAGTACTTC	CASRETFRWETQYF
TRBV20-1	TRBJ2-1	-	14	TRBD2	TGCAGTGCCCCCGGACTAGCGGGAGGCAATGAGCAGTTCTTC	CSAPGLAGGNEQFF
TRBV7-6	TRBJ2-1	-	16	TRBD2	TGTGCCAGCAGCCACCTGGGACTAGCGAGCCCCAATGAGCAGTTCTTC	CASSHLGLASPNEQFF
TRBV10-3	TRBJ2-7	-	11	-	TGTGCCATCAGACAGAGCTACGAGCAGTACTTC	CAIRQSYEQYF
TRBV2	TRBJ2-5	many	15	TRBD2	TGTGCCAGCAGAGAAATGACTAGCGTCGAAGAGACCCAGTACTTC	CASREMTSVEETQYF
TRBV9	TRBJ1-1	few	16	-	TGTGCCAGCAGCCACAGGGCGCAAGGGGCAGACACTGAAGCTTTCTTT	CASSHRAQGADTEAFF
TRBV5-1	TRBJ1-4	few	14	-	TGCGCCAGCAGCTTCGGGGGCGCGAATGAAAAACTGTTTTTT	CASSFGGANEKLFF
TRBV20-1	TRBJ2-7	-	15	TRBD1	TGCAGTGCTAACACACCGGGACAGGGTACCTACGAGCAGTACTTC	CSANTPGQGTYEQYF
TRBV7-6	TRBJ2-2	many	17	TRBD2	TGTGCCAGCAGCTTGCCCCCAAGCGGGAGCGGCACCGGGGAGCTGTTTTTT	CASSLPPSGSGTGELFF
TRBV2	TRBJ2-5	-	15	TRBD2	TGTGCCAGCACAGGGCTAGCGGGACCGGAGGAGACCCAGTACTTC	CASTGLAGPEETQYF
TRBV7-8	TRBJ1-2	few	13	TRBD1	TGTGCCAGCAGCTTGACAGGGGCCTATGGCTACACCTTC	CASSLTGAYGYTF
TRBV7-9	TRBJ2-7	-	12	-	TGTGCCAGCAGCTTAGTGTGGAACGAGCAGTACTTC	CASSLVWNEQYF
TRBV3-1	TRBJ2-5	-	14	-	TGTGCCAGCAGCCAAGACCGAGCCCAAGAGACCCAGTACTTC	CASSQDRAQETQYF
TRBV7-2	TRBJ1-5	few	17	TRBD1	TGTGCCAGCAGCTTTAGGGACAGGGCGTATGGCAATCAGCCCCAGCATTTT	CASSFRDRAYGNQPQHF
TRBV12-3/TRBV12-4	TRBJ1-2	few	15	-	TGTGCCAGCAGTTTATTAGTAAGACAGAGATATGGCTACACCTTC	CASSLLVRQRYGYTF
TRBV25-1	TRBJ1-2	few	12	-	TGTGCCAGCCGGACTTTTCTTTATGGCTACACCTTC	CASRTFLYGYTF
TRBV3-2	TRBJ2-1	few	16	-	TGTGCCAGCAGCCAAGATGGGCTAGCGGGAGCCAATGAGCAGTTCTTC	CASSQDGLAGANEQFF
TRBV25-1	TRBJ2-1	-	14	TRBD2	TGTGCCAGCGGGAGCGGGAGAGGGTTCCATGAGCAGTTCTTC	CASGSGRGFHEQFF
TRBV18	TRBJ1-2	-	13	-	TGTGCCAGCTCACCAATTCAGCACTTTGGCTACACCTTC	CASSPIQHFGYTF
TRBV24-1	TRBJ2-3	-	13	-	TGTGCCTCCGGGCCTCTGTCGGAGGATACGCAGTATTTT	CASGPLSEDTQYF
TRBV14	TRBJ2-7	few	16	-	TGTGCCAGCAGCCGAACCACGGGGGTCCTCTCCTACGAGCAGTACTTC	CASSRTTGVLSYEQYF
TRBV18	TRBJ2-7	few	11	-	TGTGCCAGCTCATCTACCCTAGAGCAGTACTTC	CASSSTLEQYF
TRBV7-9	TRBJ2-1	-	16	TRBD2	TGTGCCAGCAGCTTCACCTTAGCGGGAGTAAACAATGAGCAGTTCTTC	CASSFTLAGVNNEQFF
TRBV11-3	TRBJ2-4	-	15	TRBD1	TGTGCCAGCAGCTGGCCGGGACAGGGCAAAAACATTCAGTACTTC	CASSWPGQGKNIQYF
TRBV29-1	TRBJ2-7	-	8	TRBD2	TGCAGCGTACGCGGGGGGCTCTTC	CSVRGGLF
TRBV28	TRBJ2-3	few	14	-	TGTGCCAGCAGTTTAGACCGTACACAGGCTATGCAGTATTTT	CASSLDRTQAMQYF
TRBV15	TRBJ1-1	-	12	-	TGTGCCACCAGCAGAGTCGGCGTGGGTGCTTTCTTT	CATSRVGVGAFF
TRBV7-2	TRBJ2-3	few	16	-	TGTGCCAGCAGCTTAAACCAGCAGGGGCCCCCAGATACGCAGTATTTT	CASSLNQQGPPDTQYF
TRBV21-1	TRBJ2-1	-	18	-	TGTGCCAGCAGCAAAGACACAATCGGGGCGGAACCTACAATGAGCAGTTTCTTC	CASSKDTIGAEPTMSSFF
TRBV6-1	TRBJ1-1	-	15	-	TGTGCCAGCAGTTCACGGTGGCCCCAGAACACTGAAGCTTTCTTT	CASSSRWPQNTEAFF
TRBV24-1	TRBJ1-5	many	15	TRBD1	TGTGCCACCAGTCTCACAGGGGGAGGAAATCAGCCCCAGCATTTT	CATSLTGGGNQPQHF
TRBV30	TRBJ2-1	many	15	TRBD1	TGTGCCTCCTTCTTACCGGGACAGCCTTCAAATGAGCAGTTCTTC	CASFLPGQPSNEQFF
TRBV6-5	TRBJ1-4	-	14	-	TGTGCCAGCAAGAAAGGACCAACTAATGAAAAACTGTTTTTT	CASKKGPTNEKLFF
TRBV11-2	TRBJ2-2	-	14	-	TGTGCCAGCAGCTCCCTCAAGGGGATCGGGGAGCTGTTTTTT	CASSSLKGIGELFF